The 32 T cell receptor beta chains given below trace back to one sample, sequenced in a study of blood T cell repertoires in COVID-19. Sequenced by immunoSEQ multiplex PCR; TCRdb stores in-frame clones only, minus some. The sample contains about 59,000 clones, 70% to 75% of which appear only once. The sequencing input was peripheral blood. The receptors derive from a woman in her sixties or seventies with acute or convalescent COVID-19.

The CDR3 is CASSLLDNTYEQFF. The CDR3 region has the DNA TGTGCCAGCAGCCTTTTAGACAACACGTATGAGCAGTTCTTC. This chain connects TRBV5-6 to TRBJ2-1; D is unresolved. The CDR3 has 14 residues. Germline V CDR1 and CDR2: SGHDT, YYEEEE. V dropped 4 bases and J dropped 8 bases, with 16 bases sitting between them.

The V call is TRBV5-6, the J call TRBJ2-3, with TRBD1 matching 8 bases. CDR1 and CDR2 from the germline V gene are SGHDT and YYEEEE. The CDR3 covers 15 residues. J was trimmed by 7 bases and V by 5 bases; bases with no gene match: 12. The CDR3 DNA reads TGTGCCAGCAGGTTTGGACAGGGCTACATCAATACGCAGTATTTT. Translating gives CASRFGQGYINTQYF. The entire variable domain, with the rest obtained from reference TRBV5-6 and TRBJ2-3, is as follows: DAGVTQSPTHLIKTRGQQVTLRCSPKSGHDTVSWYQQALGQGPQFIFQYYEEEERQRGNFPDRFSGHQFPNYSSELNVNALLLGDSALYLCASRFGQGYINTQYFGPGTRLTVL.

The chain carries TRBV10-1 and TRBJ2-5; 13 bases are shared with TRBD2. Germline CDR1 is WNHNN and CDR2 is SYGVQD (reference sequence). J gave up 3 bases and V 3 bases, and 7 bases lay outside the gene matches. This CDR3 is 17 amino acids long. The CDR3 DNA reads TGCGCCAGCAGTGACCAGACTAGCGGGGGGTCTAAAGAGACCCAGTACTTC. Protein: CASSDQTSGGSKETQYF.

This chain connects TRBV18 to TRBJ1-1; no clear D. CDR3 length equals 12 residues. V lost 3 bases and J 0 bases, leaving 2 bases between the germline ends. Germline V gives CDR1 KGHSH, CDR2 LQKENI. In DNA form, the CDR3 reads TGTGCCAGCTCACCTATGAACACTGAAGCTTTCTTT. Translating gives CASSPMNTEAFF.

The chain has TRBV7-9 and TRBJ2-7; 8 nucleotides align to TRBD1. J lost 3 bases, V lost 5 bases, and 9 bases had no gene match. From germline, CDR1 is SEHNR and CDR2 FQNEAQ (reference sequence). This CDR3 has 15 residues. CDR3 coding DNA: TGTGCCAGCAGCCCCGGACAGGGAGGAAACTACGAGCAGTACTTC. Encoded protein: CASSPGQGGNYEQYF.

CDR3 protein: CATSDLQRQGERNEQFF. CDR3 nucleotide sequence: TGTGCCACCAGTGATTTGCAGAGGCAGGGGGAGCGCAATGAGCAGTTCTTC. The chain uses TRBV24-1 and TRBJ2-1; 7 bases fit TRBD1. CDR3 length equals 17 residues. Unmatched junction bases numbered 10, after V lost 0 bases and J lost 6 bases. Germline V CDR1 and CDR2: KGHDR, SFDVKD.

This chain joins TRBV19 and TRBJ2-2; 8 nucleotides line up with TRBD1. The CDR3 length is 15 residues. V was clipped by 5 bases and J by 3 bases; unmatched bases: 5. CDR1 and CDR2 from the germline V gene are LNHDA and SQIVND (reference sequence). The CDR3 coding sequence is TGTGCCAGTAGTCCTACGGACAGGGACACCGGGGAGCTGTTTTTT. This gives the protein CASSPTDRDTGELFF.

This clone turned up a few times. This chain links TRBV5-1 with TRBJ1-4; TRBD1 matches 11 bases. The junction had 4 bases not matched to a gene; V was cut back by 4 bases and J by 8 bases. The V gene's germline CDR1 is SGHRS and CDR2 YFSETQ. The CDR3 spans 14 residues. The CDR3: CASSKGQGAEKLFF. CDR3 sequence (DNA): TGCGCCAGCAGCAAAGGACAGGGGGCGGAAAAACTGTTTTTT.

The chain employs TRBV6-1 and TRBJ1-2; D not resolved. CDR1 is MNHNS and CDR2 is SASEGT in the germline V gene. The V gene lost 1 base and the J gene lost 5 bases, with 20 bases spanning the gap. The CDR3 has 17 amino acids. The CDR3 spells CASSEVLQSSRRYGYTF. The DNA of the CDR3 is TGTGCCAGCAGTGAAGTTCTCCAGTCGTCCCGCAGGTATGGCTACACCTTC.

The chain has TRBV6-6 and TRBJ2-5, with D possibly matching TRBD1 (5 bases). V lost 2 bases and J 4 bases, leaving 14 bases between the germline ends. The CDR3 is made up of 15 amino acids. Germline CDR1 MNHNY, CDR2 SVGAGI (reference sequence). CDR3 sequence (DNA): TGTGCCAGCAGTTACAGGGGCGGCCGAGTAGAGACCCAGTACTTC. This sequence encodes CASSYRGGRVETQYF.

The chain is built from TRBV5-1 and TRBJ2-4; D remains unclear. V was pared by 5 bases and J by 3 bases, with 6 bases between. This CDR3 comprises 12 residues. Germline V CDR1 and CDR2: SGHRS, YFSETQ. This CDR3 is CASSGSKNIQYF. In nucleotides, the CDR3 is TGCGCCAGCAGTGGTAGCAAAAACATTCAGTACTTC.

This clone came up a few times. The genes are TRBV2 and TRBJ1-5; 7 bases map to TRBD1. The CDR3 covers 18 residues. Trimming cost V 6 bases and J 4 bases; bases outside gene matches: 18. Germline CDR1 reads SNHLY; CDR2 reads FYNNEI. For the CDR3, the DNA is TGTGCCAGCAGGGACGACAGGGAAAGTTTAGGCCTTAATCAGCCCCAGCATTTT. Translating gives CASRDDRESLGLNQPQHF.

This clone was recorded many times. The J gene is TRBJ1-4, the V gene TRBV18, with 7 bases identical to TRBD1. V dropped 1 base and J dropped 2; count of bases not matched to a gene: 1. CDR1 is KGHSH and CDR2 is LQKENI in the germline V gene. The CDR3 has 15 residues. The CDR3 spells CASSPRGQTNEKLFF. CDR3 in DNA: TGTGCCAGCTCACCACGGGGACAGACTAATGAAAAACTGTTTTTT.

This clone is deemed medium-sized. The chain is built from TRBV25-1 and TRBJ1-2; D not certain. The CDR3 extends over 14 amino acids. V was shortened by 5 bases and J by 8 bases, with 18 bases between the two germline ends. From germline, CDR1 is MGHDK and CDR2 SYGVNS. CDR3: CASSTPGGFWGYTF. Here the CDR3 DNA reads TGTGCCAGCAGTACCCCGGGAGGGTTCTGGGGCTACACCTTC.

This sequence joins TRBV28 and TRBJ2-7; weak D call: TRBD1 (7 bases). CDR1 is MDHEN, CDR2 SYDVKM, per germline. The CDR3 has 14 residues. V was cut by 6 bases and J by 6 bases, with 18 bases left in between. CDR3 nucleotides: TGTGCCAGCAGAGAGACCGGGCAGGGGGGCGAGCAGTACTTC. This encodes CASRETGQGGEQYF.

The chain links TRBV11-1 to TRBJ1-1; perhaps TRBD1 as D (6 bases). Germline V gene lookup returns CDR1 SGHAT and CDR2 FQDESV (reference sequence). Between the trimmed V and J ends, which lost 1 base and 1 base, there was a span of 13 bases. The CDR3 has 16 amino acids. As DNA, the CDR3 is TGTGCCAGCAGCTTAGTCGCGGGCAGGGGGAACACTGAAGCTTTCTTT. Encoded protein: CASSLVAGRGNTEAFF.

The rearrangement links TRBV6-4 to TRBJ2-2; perhaps TRBD1 as D (5 bases). The CDR3 consists of 15 residues. CDR1 and CDR2 (germline): MRHNA, SNTAGT. V lost 6 bases and J lost 5, with 16 bases in between. The CDR3 DNA reads as TGTGCCAGCAGGCCCGAGACAGTTTCAACCGGGGAGCTGTTTTTT. It encodes CASRPETVSTGELFF.

This clone occurred many times. In nucleotides, the CDR3 is TGTGCCATCAGGGCCGGGACAGGCTCCTACAATGAGCAGTTCTTC. It specifies CAIRAGTGSYNEQFF. The chain recombines TRBV10-3 with TRBJ2-1; TRBD1 aligns across 8 bases. This CDR3 region has 15 residues. Germline CDR1 ENHRY, CDR2 SYGVKD. J lost 0 bases, V lost 6 bases, and 4 bases had no gene match.

This clone has just a few counts. The DNA for the CDR3 is TGTGCCAGCAGTGAATGGACAGGGTTGAGCGGCTACACCTTC. Protein: CASSEWTGLSGYTF. The V gene is TRBV6-1, the J gene TRBJ1-2; 8 positions agree with TRBD1. Unmatched junction bases numbered 7, after V lost 2 bases and J lost 8 bases. The germline gives CDR1 MNHNS, CDR2 SASEGT. This CDR3 comprises 14 residues.

This clone has just a few counts. The chain combines TRBV24-1 with TRBJ2-7; D might be TRBD1 (6 bases). This CDR3 comprises 13 residues. The V end lost 9 bases, the J end lost 1 base, and 12 bases lay between the germline ends. CDR1 and CDR2 (germline): KGHDR, SFDVKD. CDR3 sequence (DNA): TGTGCCACCCGCCAGGGGATTTCCTACGAGCAGTACTTC. Translated, it gives CATRQGISYEQYF.

The chain combines TRBV30 with TRBJ2-2; 9 nucleotides match TRBD2. The CDR3 spans 15 residues. The V and J ends lost 0 bases and 3 bases, in that order; junction bases with no gene match: 2. The V gene's germline CDR1 is GTSNPN and CDR2 SVGIG (reference sequence). This chain's CDR3 is CAWSVLAGYTGELFF. Here the CDR3 DNA reads TGTGCCTGGAGTGTGCTAGCGGGATACACCGGGGAGCTGTTTTTT.

This sequence joins TRBV19 and TRBJ1-2; D not resolved. In germline, CDR1 is LNHDA, CDR2 SQIVND (reference sequence). V was pared by 4 bases and J by 3 bases, with 6 bases between. This CDR3 is built from 12 residues. In nucleotides, the CDR3 is TGTGCCAGTAGTACGGTGGACTATGGCTACACCTTC. Translated, it gives CASSTVDYGYTF. Full variable domain (rest looked up from reference TRBV19 and TRBJ1-2): DGGITQSPKYLFRKEGQNVTLSCEQNLNHDAMYWYRQDPGQGLRLIYYSQIVNDFQKGDIAEGYSVSREKKESFPLTVTSAQKNPTAFYLCASSTVDYGYTFGSGTRLTVV.

This clone has only one observation. V is TRBV5-6 and J is TRBJ1-5, with a possible D match to TRBD1 (6 bases). The V end lost 4 bases, the J end lost 3 bases, and 14 bases lay between the germline ends. CDR3 length: 15 amino acids. Germline V lookup: CDR1 SGHDT, CDR2 YYEEEE. This chain's CDR3 is CASSRRGVYNQPQHF. The CDR3 DNA sequence: TGTGCCAGCAGCCGCAGGGGTGTTTACAATCAGCCCCAGCATTTT.

This sequence joins TRBV5-1 and TRBJ2-1; TRBD1 aligns across 7 bases. Per germline, CDR1 SGHRS and CDR2 YFSETQ. With 9 bases clipped from V and 7 bases from J, the junction kept 16 bases outside the gene matches. The CDR3 runs to 15 residues. The CDR3 sequence is CATKILVGQQNEQFF. The CDR3 nucleotides are TGCGCCACTAAGATTCTGGTGGGACAGCAAAATGAGCAGTTCTTC. Complete variable domain (other parts from reference TRBV5-1 and TRBJ2-1): KAGVTQTPRYLIKTRGQQVTLSCSPISGHRSVSWYQQTPGQGLQFLFEYFSETQRNKGNFPGRFSGRQFSNSRSEMNVSTLELGDSALYLCATKILVGQQNEQFFGPGTRLTVL.

The rearrangement joins TRBV4-1 to TRBJ2-7; 8 nucleotides align to TRBD1. Germline V gives CDR1 MGHRA, CDR2 YSYEKL. Trimming cost V 3 bases and J 3 bases; bases outside gene matches: 10. The CDR3 runs to 16 residues. The CDR3 DNA reads as TGCGCCAGCAGCCAGGGTAGGACAGGGAGGTTCTACGAGCAGTACTTC. Translation: CASSQGRTGRFYEQYF.

This chain uses TRBV9 with TRBJ1-2; no firm D call. Trimming removed 0 bases from V and 4 bases from J, with 10 bases in between. The CDR3 has 14 residues. CDR1 and CDR2 (germline): SGDLS, YYNGEE. CDR3 bases: TGTGCCAGCAGCGTAGTGACGGGGTCCTATGGCTACACCTTC. Translated: CASSVVTGSYGYTF. The full variable domain, with the rest looked up from reference TRBV9 and TRBJ1-2, is DSGVTQTPKHLITATGQRVTLRCSPRSGDLSVYWYQQSLDQGLQFLIQYYNGEERAKGNILERFSAQQFPDLHSELNLSSLELGDSALYFCASSVVTGSYGYTFGSGTRLTVV.

This clone occurred a few times. The rearrangement links TRBV5-1 to TRBJ2-3; 12 bases are shared with TRBD1. V gave up 0 bases and J gave up 4 bases; unmatched junction bases: 3. The V gene's germline CDR1 is SGHRS and CDR2 YFSETQ. The CDR3 totals 16 residues. CDR3 protein: CASSLGGQGAADTQYF. CDR3 bases: TGCGCCAGCAGCTTGGGGGGACAGGGGGCCGCAGATACGCAGTATTTT. The full variable domain, its missing parts supplied by reference TRBV5-1 and TRBJ2-3, is KAGVTQTPRYLIKTRGQQVTLSCSPISGHRSVSWYQQTPGQGLQFLFEYFSETQRNKGNFPGRFSGRQFSNSRSEMNVSTLELGDSALYLCASSLGGQGAADTQYFGPGTRLTVL.

V gene TRBV2 combines with J gene TRBJ2-2, with D maybe TRBD1 (6 bases). Germline CDR1 and CDR2: SNHLY and FYNNEI. V lost 3 bases and J lost 5, with 13 bases in between. This CDR3 spans 15 amino acids. The CDR3 reads CASSEAGVITGELFF. DNA of the CDR3: TGTGCCAGCAGTGAGGCAGGGGTAATAACCGGGGAGCTGTTTTTT.

The CDR3 spells CASSLGTVNTEAFF. The CDR3 nucleotides are TGTGCCAGCAGCTTGGGGACAGTTAACACTGAAGCTTTCTTT. The chain recombines TRBV5-6 with TRBJ1-1; TRBD1 might be the D (6 bases). The CDR3 extends over 14 amino acids. V gave up 0 bases and J gave up 2 bases, with 8 bases separating them. Germline V gene lookup returns CDR1 SGHDT and CDR2 YYEEEE.

The chain recombines TRBV13 with TRBJ2-1; possible D gene TRBD1, 6 bases. The germline V gene has CDR1 PRHDT and CDR2 FYEKMQ (reference sequence). V lost 3 bases to trimming and J lost 5 bases, with 11 bases between them. CDR3 length: 14 amino acids. The CDR3 is CASSFKGQNNEQFF. The CDR3 DNA reads TGTGCCAGCAGCTTCAAGGGACAAAACAATGAGCAGTTCTTC.

This clone has only a few counts. J is TRBJ1-3 and V is TRBV5-1; 8 nucleotides agree with TRBD1. Germline assignment: CDR1 SGHRS and CDR2 YFSETQ. This CDR3 has 15 residues. V dropped 4 bases and J dropped 4; count of bases not matched to a gene: 7. CDR3 sequence (DNA): TGCGCCAGCAGCGCCGCAGGGGGCACGGGAAACACCATATATTTT. The encoded protein is CASSAAGGTGNTIYF.

The chain is built from TRBV4-2 and TRBJ2-3; TRBD2 matches at 14 bases. The CDR3 covers 17 residues. V shed 1 base, J shed 0 bases, and the junction held 0 bases outside the gene matches. Germline CDR1 reads LGHNA; CDR2 reads YNFKEQ. CDR3 residues: CASSQGTSGGSTDTQYF. The DNA for the CDR3 is TGTGCCAGCAGCCAAGGGACTAGCGGGGGGAGCACAGATACGCAGTATTTT.